These 4 T cell receptor beta chains were sequenced from one sample in a study of shared clonotypes between healthy human individuals. Data came from immunoSEQ multiplex PCR; TCRdb stores just in-frame clones and leaves some out. The sample lists approximately 2.1 million clones; more than 80% were seen once. The sample comprised naive CD4+ T cells from PBMCs. Subset meaning: CD45RA+ positively selected. Source of these receptors: a man between 18 and 29 years old in good health. Some clones in this sample may be carry-over from other donors' samples.

This chain uses TRBV6-8 with TRBJ1-4, with D tentatively TRBD1 (6 bases). The CDR3 loop spans 14 amino acids. The germline gives CDR1 MNHGY, CDR2 SAAAGT. V lost 6 bases to trimming and J lost 3 bases, with 11 bases between them. The CDR3 spells CASRRQAANEKLFF. In DNA form, the CDR3 reads TGTGCCAGCAGACGACAGGCGGCTAATGAAAAACTGTTTTTT.

The chain recombines TRBV5-1 with TRBJ2-2; possible D gene TRBD1, 6 bases. CDR3 size: 16 residues. V lost 4 bases and J 1 base, leaving 14 bases between the germline ends. Germline lookup yields CDR1 SGHRS and CDR2 YFSETQ. The CDR3 DNA is TGCGCCAGCAGCGAGCACACAGGGAGGAACACCGGGGAGCTGTTTTTT. It translates to CASSEHTGRNTGELFF.

Concerning this clone: At the DNA level, this CDR3 is encoded by other sequences in the same sample as well. The chain links TRBV7-9 to TRBJ2-5, with D uncertain. This CDR3 is built from 12 residues. The V gene's germline CDR1 is SEHNR and CDR2 FQNEAQ (reference sequence). V dropped 1 base and J dropped 5 bases, with 5 bases sitting between them. Here the CDR3 reads CASSLGTETQYF. As DNA, the CDR3 is TGTGCCAGCAGCTTAGGGACGGAGACCCAGTACTTC.

The rearrangement joins TRBV4-1 to TRBJ2-7; D possibly matches TRBD1 or TRBD2 (5 bases each). Germline-derived CDR1 and CDR2 are MGHRA and YSYEKL. This CDR3 region has 17 residues. Trimming shortened V by 0 bases and J by 1 base, and 16 bases separated the two germline ends. CDR3 in amino acids: CASSQDVGAGWSYEQYF. The CDR3 region has the DNA TGCGCCAGCAGCCAAGATGTCGGGGCAGGATGGTCCTACGAGCAGTACTTC.